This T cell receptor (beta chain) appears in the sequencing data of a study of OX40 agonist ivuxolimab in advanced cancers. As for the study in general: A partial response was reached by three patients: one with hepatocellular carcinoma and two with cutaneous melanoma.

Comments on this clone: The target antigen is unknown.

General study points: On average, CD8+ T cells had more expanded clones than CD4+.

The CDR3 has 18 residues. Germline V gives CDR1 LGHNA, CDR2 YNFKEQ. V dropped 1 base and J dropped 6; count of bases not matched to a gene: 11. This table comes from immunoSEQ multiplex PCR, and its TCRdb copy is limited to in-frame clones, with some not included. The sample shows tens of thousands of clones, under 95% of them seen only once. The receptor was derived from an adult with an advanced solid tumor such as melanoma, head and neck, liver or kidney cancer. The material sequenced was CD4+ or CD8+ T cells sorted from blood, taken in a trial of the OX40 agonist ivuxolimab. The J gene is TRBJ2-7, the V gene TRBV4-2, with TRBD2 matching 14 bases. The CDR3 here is CASSQGLAGGEGRAEQYF. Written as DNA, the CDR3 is TGTGCCAGCAGCCAAGGACTAGCGGGAGGGGAGGGCAGGGCCGAGCAGTACTTC.